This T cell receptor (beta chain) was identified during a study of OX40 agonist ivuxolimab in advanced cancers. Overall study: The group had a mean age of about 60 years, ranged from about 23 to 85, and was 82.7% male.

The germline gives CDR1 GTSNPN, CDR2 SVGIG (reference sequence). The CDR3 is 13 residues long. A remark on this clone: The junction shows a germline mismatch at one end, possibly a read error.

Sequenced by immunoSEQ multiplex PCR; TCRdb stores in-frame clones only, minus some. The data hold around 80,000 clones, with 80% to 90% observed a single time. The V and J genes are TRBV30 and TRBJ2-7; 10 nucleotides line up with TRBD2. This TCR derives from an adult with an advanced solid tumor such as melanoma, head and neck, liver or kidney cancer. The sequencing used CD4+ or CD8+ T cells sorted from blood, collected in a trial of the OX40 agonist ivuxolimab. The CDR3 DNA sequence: TGTGCCTGGCTAGCGGGAGCCGGCTACGAGCAGCACTTC. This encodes CAWLAGAGYEQHF.